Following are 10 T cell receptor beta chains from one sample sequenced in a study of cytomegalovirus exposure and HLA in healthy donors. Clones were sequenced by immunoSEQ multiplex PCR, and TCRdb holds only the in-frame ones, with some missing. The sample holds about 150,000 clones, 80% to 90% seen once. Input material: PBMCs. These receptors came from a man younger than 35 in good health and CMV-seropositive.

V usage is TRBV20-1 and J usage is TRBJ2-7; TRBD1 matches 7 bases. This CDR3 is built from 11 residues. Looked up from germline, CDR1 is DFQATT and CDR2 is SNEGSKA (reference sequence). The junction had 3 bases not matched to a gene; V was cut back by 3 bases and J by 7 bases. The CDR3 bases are TGCAGTGCTAGGCAGGGGGTGGAGCAGTACTTC. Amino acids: CSARQGVEQYF.

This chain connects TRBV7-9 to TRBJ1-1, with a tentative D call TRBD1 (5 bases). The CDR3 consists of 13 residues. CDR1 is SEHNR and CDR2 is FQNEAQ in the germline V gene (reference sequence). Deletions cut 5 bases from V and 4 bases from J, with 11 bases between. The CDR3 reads CASSLSGVTEAFF. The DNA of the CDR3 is TGTGCCAGCAGCCTCTCGGGGGTCACTGAAGCTTTCTTT.

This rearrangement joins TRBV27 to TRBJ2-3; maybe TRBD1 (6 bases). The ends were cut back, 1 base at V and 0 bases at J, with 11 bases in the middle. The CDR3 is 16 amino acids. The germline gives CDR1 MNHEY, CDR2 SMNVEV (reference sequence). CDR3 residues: CASSLLDSPSTDTQYF. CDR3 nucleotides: TGTGCCAGCAGTTTATTGGACAGCCCTAGCACAGATACGCAGTATTTT.

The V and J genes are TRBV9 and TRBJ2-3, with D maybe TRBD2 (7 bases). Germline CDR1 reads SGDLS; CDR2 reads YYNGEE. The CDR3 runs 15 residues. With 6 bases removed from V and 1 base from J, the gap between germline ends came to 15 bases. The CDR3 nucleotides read TGTGCCAGCACCCTTAGGGGGGGAGGCACAGATACGCAGTATTTT. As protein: CASTLRGGGTDTQYF.

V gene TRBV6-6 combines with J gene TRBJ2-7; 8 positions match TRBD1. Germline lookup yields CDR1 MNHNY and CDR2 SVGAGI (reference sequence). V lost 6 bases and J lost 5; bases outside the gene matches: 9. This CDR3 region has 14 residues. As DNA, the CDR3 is TGTGCCAGCAGCCGCGGACAGGGTTCTAACGAGCAGTACTTC. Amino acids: CASSRGQGSNEQYF.

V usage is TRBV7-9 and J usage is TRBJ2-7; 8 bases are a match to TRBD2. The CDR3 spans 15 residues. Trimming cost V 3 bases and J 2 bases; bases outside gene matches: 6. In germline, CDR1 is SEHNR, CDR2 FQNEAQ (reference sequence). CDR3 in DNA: TGTGCCAGCAGCTTTAGCGGGGCGAAAGCCTACGAGCAGTACTTC. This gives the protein CASSFSGAKAYEQYF.

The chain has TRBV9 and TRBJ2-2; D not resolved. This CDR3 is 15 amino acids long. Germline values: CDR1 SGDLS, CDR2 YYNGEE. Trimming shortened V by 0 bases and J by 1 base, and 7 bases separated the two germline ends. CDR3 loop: CASSVATLNTGELFF. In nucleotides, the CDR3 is TGTGCCAGCAGCGTAGCGACACTGAACACCGGGGAGCTGTTTTTT.

The CDR3 sequence: CASSPMGEGPNYEQYF. The CDR3 DNA reads as TGTGCCAGCAGCCCAATGGGGGAGGGCCCCAATTACGAGCAGTACTTC. This chain uses TRBV7-9 with TRBJ2-7, with 7 bases that match TRBD2. With 5 bases clipped from V and 4 bases from J, the junction kept 14 bases outside the gene matches. This CDR3 spans 16 amino acids. The V gene's germline CDR1 is SEHNR and CDR2 FQNEAQ (reference sequence).

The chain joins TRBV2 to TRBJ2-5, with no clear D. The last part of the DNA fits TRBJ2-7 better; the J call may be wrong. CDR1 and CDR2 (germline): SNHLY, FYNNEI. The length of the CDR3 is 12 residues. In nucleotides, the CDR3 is TGTGCCAGCAAGGTGGCGGCCTACGAGCAGTACTTC. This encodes CASKVAAYEQYF.

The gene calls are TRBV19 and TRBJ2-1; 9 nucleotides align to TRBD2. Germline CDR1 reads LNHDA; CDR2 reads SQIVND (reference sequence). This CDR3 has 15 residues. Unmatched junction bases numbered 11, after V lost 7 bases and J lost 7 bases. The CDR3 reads CASTRGGRALNEQFF. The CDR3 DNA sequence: TGTGCCAGTACCCGGGGCGGGAGGGCCTTGAATGAGCAGTTCTTC.